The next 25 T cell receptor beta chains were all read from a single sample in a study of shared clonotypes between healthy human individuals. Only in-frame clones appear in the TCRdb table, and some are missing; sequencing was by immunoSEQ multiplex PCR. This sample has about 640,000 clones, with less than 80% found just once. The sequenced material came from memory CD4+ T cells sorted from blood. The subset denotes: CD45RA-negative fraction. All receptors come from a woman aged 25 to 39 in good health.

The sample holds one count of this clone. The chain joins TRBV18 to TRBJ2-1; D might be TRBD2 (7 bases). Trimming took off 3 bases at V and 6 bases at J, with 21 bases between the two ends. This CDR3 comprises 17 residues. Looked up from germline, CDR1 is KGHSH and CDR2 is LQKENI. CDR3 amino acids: CASSPLGGTSIPNEQFF. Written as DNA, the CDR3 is TGTGCCAGCTCACCTTTGGGAGGGACATCTATTCCCAATGAGCAGTTCTTC.

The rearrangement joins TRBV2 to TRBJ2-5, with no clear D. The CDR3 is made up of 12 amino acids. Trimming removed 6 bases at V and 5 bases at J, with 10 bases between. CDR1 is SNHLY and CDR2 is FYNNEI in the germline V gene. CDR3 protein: CASRFQDETQYF. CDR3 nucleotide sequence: TGTGCCAGCAGGTTCCAGGATGAGACCCAGTACTTC.

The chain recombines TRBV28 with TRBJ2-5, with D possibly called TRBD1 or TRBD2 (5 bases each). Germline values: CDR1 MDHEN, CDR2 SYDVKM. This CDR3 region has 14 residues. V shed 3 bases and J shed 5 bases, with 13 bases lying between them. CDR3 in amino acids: CASSFPGRQETQYF. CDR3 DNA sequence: TGTGCCAGCAGTTTCCCGGGACGGCAGGAGACCCAGTACTTC.

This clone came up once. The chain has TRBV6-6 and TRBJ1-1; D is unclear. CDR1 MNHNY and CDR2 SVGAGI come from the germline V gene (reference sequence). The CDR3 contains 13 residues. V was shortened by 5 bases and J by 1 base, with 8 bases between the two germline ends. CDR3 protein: CASSNYRNTEAFF. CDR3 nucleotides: TGTGCCAGCAGTAATTATCGGAACACTGAAGCTTTCTTT.

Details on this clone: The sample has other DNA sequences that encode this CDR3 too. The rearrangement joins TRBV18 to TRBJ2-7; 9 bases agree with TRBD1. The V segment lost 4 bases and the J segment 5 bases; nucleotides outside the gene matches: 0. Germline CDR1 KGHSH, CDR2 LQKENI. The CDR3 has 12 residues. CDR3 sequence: CASSRQGDEQYF. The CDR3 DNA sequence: TGTGCCAGCTCACGACAGGGGGACGAGCAGTACTTC. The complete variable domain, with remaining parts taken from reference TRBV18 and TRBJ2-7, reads NAGVMQNPRHLVRRRGQEARLRCSPMKGHSHVYWYRQLPEEGLKFMVYLQKENIIDESGMPKERFSAEFPKEGPSILRIQQVVRGDSAAYFCASSRQGDEQYFGPGTRLTVT.

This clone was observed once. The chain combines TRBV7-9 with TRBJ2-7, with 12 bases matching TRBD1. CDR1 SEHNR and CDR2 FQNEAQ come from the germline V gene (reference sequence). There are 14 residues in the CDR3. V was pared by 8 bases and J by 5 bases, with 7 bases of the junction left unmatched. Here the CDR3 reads CASGAGTGGDEQYF. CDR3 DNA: TGTGCCAGCGGCGCAGGGACAGGGGGCGACGAGCAGTACTTC.

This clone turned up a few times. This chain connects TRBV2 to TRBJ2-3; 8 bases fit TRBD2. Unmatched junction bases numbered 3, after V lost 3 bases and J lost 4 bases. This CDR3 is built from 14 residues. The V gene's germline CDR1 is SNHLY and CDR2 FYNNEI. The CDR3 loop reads CASSDGRAPDTQYF. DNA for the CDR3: TGTGCCAGCAGTGACGGGAGGGCCCCAGATACGCAGTATTTT.

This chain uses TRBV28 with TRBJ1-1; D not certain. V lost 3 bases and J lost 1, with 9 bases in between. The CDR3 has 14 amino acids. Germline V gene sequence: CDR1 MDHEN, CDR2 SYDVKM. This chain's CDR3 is CASSFGLPNTEAFF. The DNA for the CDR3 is TGTGCCAGCAGTTTCGGACTACCGAACACTGAAGCTTTCTTT.

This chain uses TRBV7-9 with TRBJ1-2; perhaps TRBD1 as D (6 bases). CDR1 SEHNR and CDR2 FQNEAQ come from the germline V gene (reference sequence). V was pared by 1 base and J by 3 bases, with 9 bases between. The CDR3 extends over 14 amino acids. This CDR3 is CASSLGAGDYGYTF. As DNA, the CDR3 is TGTGCCAGCAGCTTAGGGGCAGGGGACTATGGCTACACCTTC.

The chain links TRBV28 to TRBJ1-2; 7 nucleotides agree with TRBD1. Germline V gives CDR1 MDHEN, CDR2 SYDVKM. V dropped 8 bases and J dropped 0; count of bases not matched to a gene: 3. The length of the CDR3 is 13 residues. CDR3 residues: CASFGTANYGYTF. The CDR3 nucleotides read TGTGCCAGCTTCGGGACAGCTAACTATGGCTACACCTTC.

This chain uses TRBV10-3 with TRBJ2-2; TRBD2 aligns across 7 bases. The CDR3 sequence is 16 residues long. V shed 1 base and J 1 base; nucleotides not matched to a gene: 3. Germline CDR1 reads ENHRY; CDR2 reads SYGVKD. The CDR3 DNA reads TGTGCCATCAGTGAGTTCTCGGGAGGGAACACCGGGGAGCTGTTTTTT. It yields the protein CAISEFSGGNTGELFF.

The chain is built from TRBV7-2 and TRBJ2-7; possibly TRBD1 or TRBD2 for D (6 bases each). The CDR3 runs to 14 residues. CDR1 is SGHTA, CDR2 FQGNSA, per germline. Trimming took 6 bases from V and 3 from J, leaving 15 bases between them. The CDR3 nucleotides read TGTGCCAGCAGGATAGGGGGGAGTTTCTACGAGCAGTACTTC. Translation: CASRIGGSFYEQYF.

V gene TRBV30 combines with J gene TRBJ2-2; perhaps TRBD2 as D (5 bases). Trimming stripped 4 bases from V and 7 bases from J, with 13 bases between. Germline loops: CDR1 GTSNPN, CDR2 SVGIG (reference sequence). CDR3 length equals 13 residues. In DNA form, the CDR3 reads TGTGCCTGGAAGTACGGAGGTGGCGGGGAGCTGTTTTTT. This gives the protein CAWKYGGGGELFF.

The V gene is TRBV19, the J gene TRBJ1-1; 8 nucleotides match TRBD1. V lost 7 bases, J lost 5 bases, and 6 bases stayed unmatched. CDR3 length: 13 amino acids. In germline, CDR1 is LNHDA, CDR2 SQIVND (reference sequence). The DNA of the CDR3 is TGTGCCAGTACCCAGGACAGGGAGACTGAAGCTTTCTTT. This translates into CASTQDRETEAFF.

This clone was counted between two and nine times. CDR3 DNA: TGTGCCAGCAGGTCCTCGGGAGGTAATCAGCCCCAGCATTTT. This gives the protein CASRSSGGNQPQHF. V and J are TRBV28 and TRBJ1-5; D not resolved. Trimming cost V 6 bases and J 4 bases, with 13 bases left between them. Germline V CDR1 and CDR2: MDHEN, SYDVKM. The length of the CDR3 is 14 residues.

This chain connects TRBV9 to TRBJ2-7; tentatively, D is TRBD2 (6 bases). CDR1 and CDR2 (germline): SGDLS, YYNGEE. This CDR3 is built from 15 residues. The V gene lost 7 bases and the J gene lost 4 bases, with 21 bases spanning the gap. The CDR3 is CASGSVGGNIYEQYF. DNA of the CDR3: TGTGCCAGCGGTAGTGTCGGCGGGAATATTTACGAGCAGTACTTC.

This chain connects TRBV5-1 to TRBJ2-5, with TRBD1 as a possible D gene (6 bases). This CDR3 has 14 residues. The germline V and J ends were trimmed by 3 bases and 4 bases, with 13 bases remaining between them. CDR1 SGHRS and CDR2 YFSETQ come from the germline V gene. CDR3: CASSSAWGRETQYF. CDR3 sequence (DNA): TGCGCCAGCAGCTCGGCCTGGGGGCGAGAGACCCAGTACTTC.

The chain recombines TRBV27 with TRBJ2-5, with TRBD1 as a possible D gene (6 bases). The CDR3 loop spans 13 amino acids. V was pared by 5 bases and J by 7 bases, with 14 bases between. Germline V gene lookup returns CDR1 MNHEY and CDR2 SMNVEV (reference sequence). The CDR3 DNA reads TGTGCCAGCAGTGGGGGCGGCCCCAGGACCCAGTACTTC. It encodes CASSGGGPRTQYF.

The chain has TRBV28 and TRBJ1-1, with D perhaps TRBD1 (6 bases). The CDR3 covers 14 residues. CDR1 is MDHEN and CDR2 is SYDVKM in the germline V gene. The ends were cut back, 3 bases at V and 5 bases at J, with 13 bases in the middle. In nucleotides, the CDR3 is TGTGCCAGCAGTTTCAAGGGGGGGAGAACTGAAGCTTTCTTT. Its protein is CASSFKGGRTEAFF.

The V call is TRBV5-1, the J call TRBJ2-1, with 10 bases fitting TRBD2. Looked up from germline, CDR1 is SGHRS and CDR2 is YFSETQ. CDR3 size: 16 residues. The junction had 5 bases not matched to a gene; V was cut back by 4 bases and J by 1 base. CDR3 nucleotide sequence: TGCGCCAGCAGCGACGGACTAGCGGTTTCCTACAATGAGCAGTTCTTC. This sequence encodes CASSDGLAVSYNEQFF.

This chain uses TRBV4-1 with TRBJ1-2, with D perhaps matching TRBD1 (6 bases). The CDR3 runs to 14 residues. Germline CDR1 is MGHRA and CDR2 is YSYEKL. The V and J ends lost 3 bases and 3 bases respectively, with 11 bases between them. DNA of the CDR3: TGCGCCAGCAGCCAGAGACAGGAAGACTATGGCTACACCTTC. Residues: CASSQRQEDYGYTF.

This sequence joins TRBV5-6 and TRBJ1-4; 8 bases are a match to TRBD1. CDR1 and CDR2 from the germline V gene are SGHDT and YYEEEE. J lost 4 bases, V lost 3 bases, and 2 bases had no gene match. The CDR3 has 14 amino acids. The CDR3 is CASSSTGVNEKLFF. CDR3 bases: TGTGCCAGCAGCTCGACAGGGGTTAATGAAAAACTGTTTTTT. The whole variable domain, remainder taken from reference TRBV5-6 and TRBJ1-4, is DAGVTQSPTHLIKTRGQQVTLRCSPKSGHDTVSWYQQALGQGPQFIFQYYEEEERQRGNFPDRFSGHQFPNYSSELNVNALLLGDSALYLCASSSTGVNEKLFFGSGTQLSVL.

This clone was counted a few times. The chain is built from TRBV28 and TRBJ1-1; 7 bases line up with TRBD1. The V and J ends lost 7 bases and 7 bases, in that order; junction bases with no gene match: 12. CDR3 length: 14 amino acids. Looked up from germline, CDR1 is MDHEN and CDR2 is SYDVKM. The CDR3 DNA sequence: TGTGCCAGCAACTATTGGAGACAGGGTGGTGAAGCTTTCTTT. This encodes CASNYWRQGGEAFF.

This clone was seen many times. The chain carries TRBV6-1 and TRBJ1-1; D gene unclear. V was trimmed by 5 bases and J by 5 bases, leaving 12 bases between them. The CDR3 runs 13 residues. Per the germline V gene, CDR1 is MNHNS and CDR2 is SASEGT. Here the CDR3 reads CASSKLRETEAFF. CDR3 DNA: TGTGCCAGCAGTAAGTTGCGGGAGACTGAAGCTTTCTTT.

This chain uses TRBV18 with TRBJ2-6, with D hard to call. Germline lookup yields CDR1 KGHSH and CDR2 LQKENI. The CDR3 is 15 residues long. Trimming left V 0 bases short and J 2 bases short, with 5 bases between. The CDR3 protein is CASSPPRAGANVLTF. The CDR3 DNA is TGTGCCAGCTCACCACCAAGGGCTGGGGCCAACGTCCTGACTTTC.